The source of this TCR beta chain is a study of blood T cell repertoires in COVID-19. Across the study: The United States, Italy and Spain supplied acute and convalescent COVID-19 samples. Sample material is recorded as cDNA or gDNA derived from T cells, B-cell-depleted T cells, or PBMCs.

The CDR3 sequence is 15 residues long. V lost 5 bases to trimming and J lost 5 bases; unmatched junction nucleotides: 3. Germline V gene data show CDR1 as MNHEY and CDR2 as SVGAGI. Original methodology: Using reference gene primer amplification, nucleated cell counts were estimated. Clones were sequenced by immunoSEQ multiplex PCR, and TCRdb holds only the in-frame ones, with some missing. That table is the source of V, J and clone size, and D and trimming were worked out from the DNA. This sample yields roughly 70,000 clones, of which 87% are seen a single time; approximately 19% belongs to the top ten. Only one count was recorded for this clone.

The sample consisted of peripheral blood. This receptor was identified in a woman over 75 with acute or convalescent COVID-19. The rearrangement joins TRBV6-5 to TRBJ1-6, with 10 bases fitting TRBD1. The CDR3 here is CASSMGTGDNSPLHF. CDR3 bases: TGTGCCAGCAGTATGGGGACAGGGGATAATTCACCCCTCCACTTT.